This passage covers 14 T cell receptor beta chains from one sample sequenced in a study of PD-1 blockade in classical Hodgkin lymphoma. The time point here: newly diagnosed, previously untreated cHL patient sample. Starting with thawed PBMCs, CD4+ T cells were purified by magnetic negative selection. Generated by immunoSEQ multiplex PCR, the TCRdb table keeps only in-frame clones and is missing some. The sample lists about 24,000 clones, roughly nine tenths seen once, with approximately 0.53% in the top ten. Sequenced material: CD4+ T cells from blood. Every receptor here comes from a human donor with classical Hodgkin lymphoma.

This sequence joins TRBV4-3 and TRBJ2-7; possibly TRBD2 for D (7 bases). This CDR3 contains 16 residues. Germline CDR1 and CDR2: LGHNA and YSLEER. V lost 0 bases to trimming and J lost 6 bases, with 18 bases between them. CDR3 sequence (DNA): TGCGCCAGCAGCCAAGATCGGAACCGAAGGGGGGGCGAGCAGTACTTC. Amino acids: CASSQDRNRRGGEQYF.

This CDR3 reads CASSLEGRTDTQYF. For the CDR3, the DNA is TGTGCCAGCAGCTTAGAGGGGAGGACAGATACGCAGTATTTT. V gene TRBV7-2 combines with J gene TRBJ2-3; D is possibly TRBD2 (6 bases). The germline V gene has CDR1 SGHTA and CDR2 FQGNSA. This CDR3 has 14 residues. The germline V and J ends were trimmed by 1 base and 3 bases, with 8 bases remaining between them.

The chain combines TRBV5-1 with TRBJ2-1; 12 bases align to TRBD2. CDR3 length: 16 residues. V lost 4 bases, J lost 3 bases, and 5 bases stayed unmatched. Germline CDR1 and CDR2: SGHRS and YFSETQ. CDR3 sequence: CASSRGLAGSYNEQFF. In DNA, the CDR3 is TGCGCCAGCAGCCGCGGACTAGCGGGGAGCTACAATGAGCAGTTCTTC.

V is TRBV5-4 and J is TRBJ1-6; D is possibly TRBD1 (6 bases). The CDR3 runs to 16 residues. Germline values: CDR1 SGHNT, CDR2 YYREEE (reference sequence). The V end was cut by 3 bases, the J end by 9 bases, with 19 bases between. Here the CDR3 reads CASSSNPTGNVSPLHF. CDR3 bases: TGTGCCAGCAGCTCCAACCCTACAGGGAACGTTTCACCCCTCCACTTT.

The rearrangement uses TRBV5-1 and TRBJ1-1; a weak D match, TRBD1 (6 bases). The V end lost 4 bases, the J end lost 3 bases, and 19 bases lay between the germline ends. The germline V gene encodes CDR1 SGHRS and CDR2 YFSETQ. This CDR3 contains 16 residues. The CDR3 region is CASSIPDRGRDTEAFF. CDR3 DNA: TGCGCCAGCAGCATTCCCGATCGGGGGCGGGACACTGAAGCTTTCTTT.

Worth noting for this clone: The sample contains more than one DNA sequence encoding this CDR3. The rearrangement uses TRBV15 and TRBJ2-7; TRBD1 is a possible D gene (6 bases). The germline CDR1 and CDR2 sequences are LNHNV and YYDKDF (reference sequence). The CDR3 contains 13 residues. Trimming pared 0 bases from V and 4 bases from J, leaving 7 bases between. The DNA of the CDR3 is TGTGCCACCAGCAGAGACAGGGGATACGAGCAGTACTTC. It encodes CATSRDRGYEQYF.

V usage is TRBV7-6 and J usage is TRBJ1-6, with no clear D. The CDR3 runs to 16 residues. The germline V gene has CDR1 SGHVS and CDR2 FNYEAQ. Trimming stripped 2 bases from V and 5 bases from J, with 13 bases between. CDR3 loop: CASSLLGGNDNSPLHF. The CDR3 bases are TGTGCCAGCAGCTTATTGGGAGGGAACGATAATTCACCCCTCCACTTT. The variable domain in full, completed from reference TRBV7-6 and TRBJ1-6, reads GAGVSQSPRYKVTKRGQDVALRCDPISGHVSLYWYRQALGQGPEFLTYFNYEAQQDKSGLPNDRFSAERPEGSISTLTIQRTEQRDSAMYRCASSLLGGNDNSPLHFGNGTRLTVT.

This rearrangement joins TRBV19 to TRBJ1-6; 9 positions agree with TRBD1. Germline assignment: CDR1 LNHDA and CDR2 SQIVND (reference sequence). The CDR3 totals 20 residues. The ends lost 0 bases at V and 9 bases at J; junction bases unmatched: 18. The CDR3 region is CASSIDYTGQGSAGGSPLHF. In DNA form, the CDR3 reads TGTGCCAGTAGTATAGACTACACAGGACAGGGGTCCGCTGGCGGTTCACCCCTCCACTTT.

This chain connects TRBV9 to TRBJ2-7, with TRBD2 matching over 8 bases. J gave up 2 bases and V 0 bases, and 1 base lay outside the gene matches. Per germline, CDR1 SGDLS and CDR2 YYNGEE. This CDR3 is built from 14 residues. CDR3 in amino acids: CASSVGGGTYEQYF. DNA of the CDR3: TGTGCCAGCAGCGTAGGCGGGGGGACCTACGAGCAGTACTTC. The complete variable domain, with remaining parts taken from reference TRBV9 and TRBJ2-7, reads DSGVTQTPKHLITATGQRVTLRCSPRSGDLSVYWYQQSLDQGLQFLIQYYNGEERAKGNILERFSAQQFPDLHSELNLSSLELGDSALYFCASSVGGGTYEQYFGPGTRLTVT.

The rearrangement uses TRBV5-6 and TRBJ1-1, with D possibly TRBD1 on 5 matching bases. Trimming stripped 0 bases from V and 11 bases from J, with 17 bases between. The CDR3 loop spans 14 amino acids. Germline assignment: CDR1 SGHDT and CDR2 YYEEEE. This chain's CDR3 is CASSLGWNSRQAFF. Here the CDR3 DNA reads TGTGCCAGCAGCTTGGGTTGGAACAGCAGACAGGCTTTCTTT.

CDR3 in DNA: TGTGCCAGCAGCTTACTCTCGTCGGGGGCCAATCAGCCCCAGCATTTT. Its translation: CASSLLSSGANQPQHF. The chain links TRBV11-2 to TRBJ1-5; D might be TRBD1 (6 bases). The CDR3 contains 16 residues. V was trimmed by 2 bases and J by 3 bases, leaving 14 bases between them. Germline lookup yields CDR1 SGHAT and CDR2 FQNNGV.

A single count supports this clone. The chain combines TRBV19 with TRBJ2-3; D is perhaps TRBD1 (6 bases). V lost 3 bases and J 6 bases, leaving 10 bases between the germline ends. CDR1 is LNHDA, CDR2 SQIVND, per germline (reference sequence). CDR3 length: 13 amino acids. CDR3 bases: TGTGCCAGTAGTATGGGGGCCTCGGATACGCAGTATTTT. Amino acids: CASSMGASDTQYF.

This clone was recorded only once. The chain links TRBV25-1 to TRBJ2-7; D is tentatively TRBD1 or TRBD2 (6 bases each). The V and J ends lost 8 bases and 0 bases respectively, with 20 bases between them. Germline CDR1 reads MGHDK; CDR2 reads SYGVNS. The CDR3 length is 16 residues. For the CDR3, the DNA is TGTGCCAGCGGGGGGCTACCGGGAACTTTCTCCTACGAGCAGTACTTC. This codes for CASGGLPGTFSYEQYF.

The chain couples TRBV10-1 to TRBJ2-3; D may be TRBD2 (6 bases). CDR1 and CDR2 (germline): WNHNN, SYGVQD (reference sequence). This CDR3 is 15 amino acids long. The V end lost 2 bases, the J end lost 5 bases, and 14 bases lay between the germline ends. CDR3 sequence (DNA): TGCGCCAGCAGTGAGGTACGGGGGTCGCGAGATACGCAGTATTTT. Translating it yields CASSEVRGSRDTQYF.